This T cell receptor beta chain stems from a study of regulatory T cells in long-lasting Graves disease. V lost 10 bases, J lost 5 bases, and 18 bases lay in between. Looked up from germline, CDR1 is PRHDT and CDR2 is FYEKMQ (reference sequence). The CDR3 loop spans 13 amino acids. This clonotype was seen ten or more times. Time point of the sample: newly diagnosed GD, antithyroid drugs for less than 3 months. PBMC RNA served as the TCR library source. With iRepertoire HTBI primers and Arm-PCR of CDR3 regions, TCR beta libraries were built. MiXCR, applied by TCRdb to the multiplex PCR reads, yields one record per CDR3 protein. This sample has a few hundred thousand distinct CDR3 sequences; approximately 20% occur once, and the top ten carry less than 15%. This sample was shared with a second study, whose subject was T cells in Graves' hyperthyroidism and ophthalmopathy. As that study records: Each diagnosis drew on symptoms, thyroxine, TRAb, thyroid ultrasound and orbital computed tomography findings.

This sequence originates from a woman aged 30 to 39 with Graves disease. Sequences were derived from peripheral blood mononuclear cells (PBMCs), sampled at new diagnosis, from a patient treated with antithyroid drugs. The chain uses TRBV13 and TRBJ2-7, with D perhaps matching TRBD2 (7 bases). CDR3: CATKSGGADEQYF. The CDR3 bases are TGTGCCACCAAATCGGGGGGCGCGGACGAGCAGTACTTC.